This record looks at one T cell receptor (beta chain) sequence and its context. Terminally differentiated effector memory CD45RA+ cells were excluded by CCR7 positive selection of CD45RO-negative cells. The donors, healthy adults who were HIV-negative, had experienced no recent acute infections or vaccinations. Germline CDR1 and CDR2: SGHAT and FQDESV (reference sequence). The V end was cut by 3 bases, the J end by 1 base, with 7 bases between. The CDR3 length is 15 residues. The repertoire was sequenced with immunoSEQ multiplex PCR; TCRdb's copy has only in-frame clones and lacks some. This sample has about 2 million clones, with approximately 95% found just once. These data originate in a study of shared clonotypes between healthy human individuals.

The sequence was obtained from a man between 18 and 35 years old in good health. The rearrangement links TRBV11-1 to TRBJ1-6; D is ambiguous. Sequencing was carried out using naive CD8+ T cells sorted from blood. The chain's CDR3 is CASSLDISYNSPLHF. CDR3 DNA sequence: TGTGCCAGCAGCTTGGATATATCCTATAATTCACCCCTCCACTTT.